This T cell receptor beta chain was profiled in a study of CD8 T cells in Susac syndrome. It was with random hexamers that about 0.45 to 1 ug RNA was reverse transcribed. MiXCR, applied by TCRdb to the immunoSEQ multiplex PCR reads, yields one record per CDR3 protein. The repertoire holds about 200,000 distinct CDR3 sequences, with 95% as singletons. This CDR3 has 14 residues. With 1 base removed from V and 4 bases from J, the gap between germline ends came to 11 bases. The germline V gene has CDR1 SGHTA and CDR2 FQGTGA. TEMRA cells were FACS-enriched, unlike CD8+ and CD4+ T cells, which were negatively isolated.

The receptor was isolated from a human donor with multiple sclerosis. The sequencing sample was made of CD4+ T cells from PBMCs. The chain has TRBV7-3 and TRBJ2-7, with D maybe TRBD2 (6 bases). The CDR3 spells CASSLNAGTYEQYF. CDR3 nucleotide sequence: TGTGCCAGCAGCTTAAATGCTGGGACTTACGAGCAGTACTTC.